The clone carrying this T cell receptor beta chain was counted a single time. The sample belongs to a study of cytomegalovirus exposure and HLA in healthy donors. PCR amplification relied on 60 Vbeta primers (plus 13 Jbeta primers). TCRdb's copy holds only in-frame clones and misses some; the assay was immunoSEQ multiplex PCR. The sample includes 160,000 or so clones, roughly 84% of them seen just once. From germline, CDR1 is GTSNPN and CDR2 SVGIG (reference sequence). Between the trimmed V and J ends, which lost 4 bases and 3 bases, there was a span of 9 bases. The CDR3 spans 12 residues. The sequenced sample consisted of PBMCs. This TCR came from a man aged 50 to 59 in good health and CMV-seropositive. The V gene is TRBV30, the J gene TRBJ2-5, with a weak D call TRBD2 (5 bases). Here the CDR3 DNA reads TGTGCCTGGAAGGGTAGCGAAGAGACCCAGTACTTC. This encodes CAWKGSEETQYF.